The 29 T cell receptor beta chains in this list originate from one sample, sequenced in a study of T cells in Graves' hyperthyroidism and ophthalmopathy. TCR beta CDR3 region amplification was performed from RNA transcripts. HTBI primers were employed in a first-round RT-PCR of the TCR CDR3. TCRdb re-called the multiplex PCR reads with MiXCR, one entry per CDR3 protein. The table lists 300,000 to 400,000 distinct CDR3 sequences, around 14% of them singletons. Sequenced material: blood. The receptor set was obtained from a woman between 18 and 29 years old with Graves' hyperthyroidism.

This clonotype came up a few times. The V and J genes are TRBV18 and TRBJ1-6; no clear D gene. The CDR3 has 13 residues. Germline V gene lookup returns CDR1 KGHSH and CDR2 LQKENI. Trimming took off 3 bases at V and 10 bases at J, with 10 bases between the two ends. The CDR3 nucleotides read TGTGCCAGCTCACCCGACGATTTATCACCCCTCCACTTT. It yields the protein CASSPDDLSPLHF.

At least ten counts were recorded for this clonotype. The chain carries TRBV12-3 or TRBV12-4 and TRBJ2-7, with 7 bases identical to TRBD1. V gave up 3 bases and J gave up 3 bases; unmatched junction bases: 8. This CDR3 is 15 amino acids long. This CDR3 is CASSFDRDSIYEQYF. The CDR3 DNA is TGTGCCAGCAGTTTCGACCGGGACAGCATCTACGAGCAGTACTTC.

This clonotype was seen many times. The rearrangement joins TRBV6-1 to TRBJ1-1; D is possibly TRBD1 (5 bases). Germline V gene data show CDR1 as MNHNS and CDR2 as SASEGT. CDR3 length: 15 residues. The V and J ends lost 7 bases and 1 base respectively, with 16 bases between them. CDR3 bases: TGTGCCAGCACGGGGCAGGGTCGAGGGAACACTGAAGCTTTCTTT. Translating it yields CASTGQGRGNTEAFF.

This rearrangement joins TRBV6-4 to TRBJ1-1; unclear D gene. V shed 4 bases and J shed 5 bases, with 11 bases lying between them. The germline gives CDR1 MRHNA, CDR2 SNTAGT. The CDR3 covers 13 residues. CDR3 nucleotide sequence: TGTGCCAGCAGTGCAAAAGAGAGGACTGAAGCTTTCTTT. It is translated as CASSAKERTEAFF.

The chain couples TRBV4-1 to TRBJ1-1; weak D call: TRBD1 (5 bases). The CDR3 covers 12 residues. Trimming stripped 1 base from V and 11 bases from J, with 11 bases between. Germline assignment: CDR1 MGHRA and CDR2 YSYEKL. This CDR3 reads CASSQARDEAFF. The CDR3, as DNA: TGCGCCAGCAGCCAAGCCCGGGACGAGGCTTTCTTT.

The sample holds many counts of this clonotype. The J gene is TRBJ1-5, the V gene TRBV20-1; D possibly corresponds to TRBD1 (5 bases). Germline CDR1 is DFQATT and CDR2 is SNEGSKA (reference sequence). The CDR3 spans 15 residues. V dropped 2 bases and J dropped 6 bases, with 17 bases sitting between them. The CDR3 DNA follows: TGCAGTGCTAGATCGACCACAGGAGGTCGTCAGCCCCAGCATTTT. It specifies CSARSTTGGRQPQHF.

This clonotype was recorded at least ten times. V usage is TRBV12-3 or TRBV12-4 and J usage is TRBJ2-7, with 12 bases aligning to TRBD2. This CDR3 contains 20 residues. With V trimmed by 6 bases and J by 4 bases, 22 bases remained unmatched. The CDR3 reads CASSPRKRLAGVSYGYEQYF. DNA for the CDR3: TGTGCCAGCAGCCCCCGCAAAAGACTAGCGGGAGTATCTTATGGTTACGAGCAGTACTTC.

The J gene is TRBJ2-4, the V gene TRBV25-1; 14 nucleotides line up with TRBD2. With V trimmed by 5 bases and J by 3 bases, 12 bases remained unmatched. Per germline, CDR1 MGHDK and CDR2 SYGVNS. This CDR3 is built from 19 residues. CDR3 coding DNA: TGTGCCAGCAGTCCATACCGGACTAGCGGGGGGTTTGGCAAAAACATTCAGTACTTC. Its protein is CASSPYRTSGGFGKNIQYF.

This clonotype appeared many times. This chain uses TRBV18 with TRBJ2-7; a weak D match, TRBD2 (6 bases). Trimming left V 6 bases short and J 0 bases short, with 21 bases between. Germline-derived CDR1 and CDR2 are KGHSH and LQKENI. The length of the CDR3 is 17 residues. In DNA form, the CDR3 reads TGTGCCAGCTCGTTCGGGGGAGCAGGCGGTCACTCCTACGAGCAGTACTTC. Its translation: CASSFGGAGGHSYEQYF.

This clonotype occurred many times. The rearrangement joins TRBV7-2 to TRBJ2-5; weak D call: TRBD2 (7 bases). Germline CDR1 and CDR2: SGHTA and FQGNSA. Trimming pared 4 bases from V and 4 bases from J, leaving 10 bases between. The CDR3 is 13 amino acids. This CDR3 reads CASSSRGGETQYF. The DNA of the CDR3 is TGTGCCAGCAGCTCTAGGGGGGGAGAGACCCAGTACTTC.

This clonotype was detected once. J is TRBJ2-3 and V is TRBV15; TRBD1 or TRBD2 may be the D gene (5 bases each). This CDR3 has 12 amino acids. V was trimmed by 0 bases and J by 9 bases, leaving 7 bases between them. From germline, CDR1 is LNHNV and CDR2 YYDKDF (reference sequence). The CDR3, as DNA: TGTGCCACCAGCAGAGAGGGGGACACGCAGTATTTT. This codes for CATSREGDTQYF.

This clonotype has more than one count but fewer than ten. A much larger clone is a single base away; this may be a read error. The chain joins TRBV13 to TRBJ1-1, with D unclear. Germline CDR1 reads PRHDT; CDR2 reads FYEKMQ (reference sequence). This CDR3 is 14 amino acids long. In DNA form, the CDR3 reads TGTGCCAGCAGCTCCTGGTGGATGAACACTGAAACTTTCTTT. It codes for CASSSWWMNTETFF.

The rearrangement joins TRBV7-2 to TRBJ2-2, with 10 bases identical to TRBD1. Germline V gene sequence: CDR1 SGHTA, CDR2 FQGNSA. The CDR3 has 13 amino acids. Germline trimming cut 6 bases from V and 10 bases from J; bases unmatched to any gene: 5. The CDR3 sequence: CASSQTGGEELFF. The CDR3, as DNA: TGTGCCAGCAGTCAGACAGGGGGCGAGGAGCTGTTTTTT.

The sample holds many counts of this clonotype. The chain has TRBV11-2 and TRBJ1-5; D unresolved. The germline CDR1 and CDR2 sequences are SGHAT and FQNNGV. V was trimmed by 1 base and J by 2 bases, leaving 9 bases between them. The CDR3 extends over 15 amino acids. CDR3 sequence: CASSLGRQGNQPQHF. The CDR3, as DNA: TGTGCCAGCAGCTTAGGACGGCAAGGCAATCAGCCCCAGCATTTT.

This clonotype was seen more than once but under ten times. The chain links TRBV9 to TRBJ2-7; TRBD1 matches 7 bases. From germline, CDR1 is SGDLS and CDR2 YYNGEE. The CDR3 length is 14 residues. The junction had 4 bases not matched to a gene; V was cut back by 4 bases and J by 0 bases. As DNA, the CDR3 is TGTGCCAGCAGCCCACAGGGGTACTCCTACGAGCAGTACTTC. Translated, it gives CASSPQGYSYEQYF.

This clonotype was seen repeatedly, ten times or more. The chain joins TRBV6-1 to TRBJ1-5; 7 nucleotides align to TRBD1. V shed 6 bases, J shed 8 bases, and the junction held 10 bases outside the gene matches. The germline gives CDR1 MNHNS, CDR2 SASEGT. The CDR3 is 14 amino acids. CDR3 DNA sequence: TGTGCCAGCAGCCCAGGGGGTTATAAGGAGCCCCAGCATTTT. It yields the protein CASSPGGYKEPQHF.

This clonotype has a count of ten or more. V and J are TRBV18 and TRBJ1-3, with TRBD1 matching over 7 bases. The CDR3 consists of 12 residues. Germline V gene lookup returns CDR1 KGHSH and CDR2 LQKENI. V lost 3 bases to trimming and J lost 10 bases; unmatched junction nucleotides: 3. Here the CDR3 reads CASSPTGETIYF. The CDR3 DNA reads TGTGCCAGCTCACCTACAGGGGAAACCATATATTTT.

CDR3 protein: CATGQGTTYEQYF. CDR3 bases: TGTGCCACAGGACAGGGGACCACCTACGAGCAGTACTTC. The J gene is TRBJ2-7, the V gene TRBV28, with 9 bases fitting TRBD1. The V gene's germline CDR1 is MDHEN and CDR2 SYDVKM. After removal of 10 bases from V and 2 bases from J, the junction contained 6 bases not matched to a gene. The CDR3 is made up of 13 amino acids.

This rearrangement joins TRBV18 to TRBJ1-4; D gene unclear. The germline V and J ends were trimmed by 3 bases and 2 bases, with 10 bases remaining between them. This CDR3 is 15 amino acids long. The V gene's germline CDR1 is KGHSH and CDR2 LQKENI. This chain's CDR3 is CASSPNGPTNEKLFF. In DNA form, the CDR3 reads TGTGCCAGCTCACCGAACGGACCTACTAATGAAAAACTGTTTTTT.

A word on this clonotype: This sequence may be a read error, since a much larger clone differs from it by one base. This rearrangement joins TRBV5-1 to TRBJ2-7; D tentatively fits TRBD1 or TRBD2 (6 bases each). Germline CDR1 reads SGHRS; CDR2 reads YFSETQ. Trimming took off 0 bases at V and 2 bases at J, with 9 bases between the two ends. The CDR3 loop spans 14 amino acids. The CDR3 nucleotides read TGCGCCAGCAGCTTGGGGGGGGCCCCCTACGAGCAGTACTTC. Encoded protein: CASSLGGAPYEQYF.

This clonotype showed up many times. The genes are TRBV6-2 or TRBV6-3 and TRBJ1-5, with D uncertain. Germline V gives CDR1 MNHEY, CDR2 SVGEGT. This CDR3 has 15 residues. The germline V and J ends were trimmed by 6 bases and 5 bases, with 17 bases remaining between them. CDR3 nucleotides: TGTGCCAGCAGCGGAGTGAAGGGTACCGATCAGCCCCAGCATTTT. Amino acid sequence: CASSGVKGTDQPQHF.

This clonotype was recorded at least ten times. As DNA, the CDR3 is TGTGCCAGCAGTTACGGCCGGAACACTGAAGCTTTCTTT. Translated, it gives CASSYGRNTEAFF. This sequence joins TRBV6-5 and TRBJ1-1; D unclear. CDR1 is MNHEY, CDR2 SVGAGI, per germline. The ends were cut back, 2 bases at V and 1 base at J, with 5 bases in the middle. The CDR3 is made up of 13 amino acids.

This clonotype appeared a few times. The rearrangement links TRBV4-3 to TRBJ1-2; maybe TRBD1 (5 bases). The CDR3 extends over 16 amino acids. V dropped 3 bases and J dropped 4 bases, with 18 bases sitting between them. Germline V gives CDR1 LGHNA, CDR2 YSLEER. This chain's CDR3 is CASSHQNWSGIYGYTF. The CDR3 nucleotides read TGCGCCAGCAGCCACCAGAACTGGTCAGGGATCTATGGCTACACCTTC.

This clonotype was observed many times. The chain is built from TRBV28 and TRBJ2-3, with a tentative D call TRBD2 (6 bases). Germline CDR1 MDHEN, CDR2 SYDVKM. There are 14 residues in the CDR3. V was clipped by 11 bases and J by 5 bases, with 20 bases between them. The CDR3 sequence: CACLPNGGKDTQYF. In DNA, the CDR3 is TGTGCCTGCTTACCAAACGGGGGAAAAGATACGCAGTATTTT.

The gene calls are TRBV3-1 and TRBJ1-5; unclear D gene. Trimming pared 8 bases from V and 5 bases from J, leaving 16 bases between. This CDR3 comprises 14 residues. From germline, CDR1 is LGHDT and CDR2 YNNKEL (reference sequence). The CDR3 DNA reads TGTGCCAGCTCACCAAATCCCGCCGATCAGCCCCAGCATTTT. Its translation is CASSPNPADQPQHF.

Ten or more counts support this clonotype. This chain joins TRBV2 and TRBJ1-5, with D hard to call. This CDR3 comprises 14 residues. Germline V gene lookup returns CDR1 SNHLY and CDR2 FYNNEI. With 2 bases removed from V and 6 bases from J, the gap between germline ends came to 11 bases. This CDR3 is CASSEIPHSQPQHF. The DNA for the CDR3 is TGTGCCAGCAGTGAAATCCCCCACAGTCAGCCCCAGCATTTT. Full variable domain (missing parts from reference TRBV2 and TRBJ1-5): EPEVTQTPSHQVTQMGQEVILRCVPISNHLYFYWYRQILGQKVEFLVSFYNNEISEKSEIFDDQFSVERPDGSNFTLKIRSTKLEDSAMYFCASSEIPHSQPQHFGDGTRLSIL.

This chain joins TRBV5-8 and TRBJ2-5, with 9 bases aligning to TRBD1. V dropped 4 bases and J dropped 2; count of bases not matched to a gene: 15. CDR3 length: 18 amino acids. CDR1 SGHTS and CDR2 YDEGEE come from the germline V gene. CDR3 nucleotides: TGTGCCAGCAGCCCCGGCGGGGTACAGGGGGCGAATCAAGAGACCCAGTACTTC. Encoded protein: CASSPGGVQGANQETQYF.

This clonotype was found many times. The chain joins TRBV2 to TRBJ1-5; D not certain. The length of the CDR3 is 14 residues. Trimming left V 7 bases short and J 0 bases short, with 10 bases between. The V gene's germline CDR1 is SNHLY and CDR2 FYNNEI. CDR3 in DNA: TGTGCCAGCAAGAAGGAAAGTAGCAATCAGCCCCAGCATTTT. It encodes CASKKESSNQPQHF.

Only a few counts were recorded for this clonotype. V usage is TRBV9 and J usage is TRBJ1-2, with TRBD1 matching over 11 bases. V gave up 0 bases and J gave up 8 bases; unmatched junction bases: 3. CDR1 is SGDLS, CDR2 YYNGEE, per germline. The CDR3 spans 14 residues. Here the CDR3 reads CASSVADRGHGYTF. DNA for the CDR3: TGTGCCAGCAGCGTAGCGGACAGGGGGCACGGCTACACCTTC.